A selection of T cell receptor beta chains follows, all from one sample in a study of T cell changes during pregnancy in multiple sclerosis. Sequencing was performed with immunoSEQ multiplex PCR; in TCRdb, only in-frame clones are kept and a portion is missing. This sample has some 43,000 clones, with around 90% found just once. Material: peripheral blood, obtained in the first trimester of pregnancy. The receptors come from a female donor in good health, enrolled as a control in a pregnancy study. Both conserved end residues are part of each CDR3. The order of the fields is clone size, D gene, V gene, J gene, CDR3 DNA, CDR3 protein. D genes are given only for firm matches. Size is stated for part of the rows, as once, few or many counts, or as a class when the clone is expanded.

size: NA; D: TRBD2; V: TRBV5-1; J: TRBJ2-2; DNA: TGCGCCAGCAGCTTGGCCATGGCGGGGGGCTCCACCGGGGAGCTGTTTTTT; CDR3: CASSLAMAGGSTGELFF
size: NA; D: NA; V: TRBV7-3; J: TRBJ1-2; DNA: TGTGCCAGCAGCTTAACCCCCCAGGGTGATGGCTACACCTTC; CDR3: CASSLTPQGDGYTF
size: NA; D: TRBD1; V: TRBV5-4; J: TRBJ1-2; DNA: TGTGCCAGCAGTCACGGGACAGGGGGCCCTGGCGTGGGGGGCTACACCTTC; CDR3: CASSHGTGGPGVGGYTF
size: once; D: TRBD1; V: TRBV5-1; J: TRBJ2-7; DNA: TGCGCCAGCAGCCTGTTGACAGGGACGAGCTACGAGCAGTACTTC; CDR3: CASSLLTGTSYEQYF
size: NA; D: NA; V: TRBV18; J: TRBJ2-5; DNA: TGTGCCAGCTCACCGGTCCGGGGACTCCACGAGACCCAGTACTTC; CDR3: CASSPVRGLHETQYF
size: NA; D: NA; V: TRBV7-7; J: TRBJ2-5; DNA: TGTGCTAGCAGCTCATCCCAGGGCGAGACCCAGTACTTC; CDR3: CASSSSQGETQYF
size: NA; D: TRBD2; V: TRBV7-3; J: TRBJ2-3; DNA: TGTGCCAGCAGCTTAACTTCGGGAGGGGCAGATACGCAGTATTTT; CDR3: CASSLTSGGADTQYF
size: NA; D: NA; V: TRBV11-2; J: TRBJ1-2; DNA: TGTGCCAGCAGCCTGACATCTAACTATGGCTACACCTTC; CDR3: CASSLTSNYGYTF
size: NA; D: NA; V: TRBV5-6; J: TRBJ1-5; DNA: TGTGCCAGCAGCTTCCAACAGGTTCAGCAGCCCCAGCATTTT; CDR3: CASSFQQVQQPQHF
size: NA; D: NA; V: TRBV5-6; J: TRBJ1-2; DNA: TGTGCCAGCAGCTTCCCAGGGGTGCCCTATGGCTACACCTTC; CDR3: CASSFPGVPYGYTF
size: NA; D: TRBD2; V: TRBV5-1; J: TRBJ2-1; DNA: TGCGCCAGCAGCTTGGAGACTAGCGGGGGATCGTACAATGAGCAGTTCTTC; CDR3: CASSLETSGGSYNEQFF
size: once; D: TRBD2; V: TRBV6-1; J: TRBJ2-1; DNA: TGTGCCAGCAGTGCCGAACTAGCGAAAGGGAATGAGCAGTTCTTC; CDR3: CASSAELAKGNEQFF
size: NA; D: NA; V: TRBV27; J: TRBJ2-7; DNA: TGTGCCAGCAGTTTAACCAGGAATGCCTACGAGCAGTACTTC; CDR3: CASSLTRNAYEQYF
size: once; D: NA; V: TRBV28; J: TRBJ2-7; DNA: TGTGCCAGCAGTTTGTCCGTGCAGGGGTTCTTCGAGCAGTACTTC; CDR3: CASSLSVQGFFEQYF
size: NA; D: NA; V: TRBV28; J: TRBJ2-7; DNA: TGTGCCAGCAGTGCCCGGGTTGAGCAGTACTTC; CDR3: CASSARVEQYF
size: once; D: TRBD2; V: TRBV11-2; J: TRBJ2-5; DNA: TGTGCCAGCAGCTTAGATATGCGGGGGATCCAAGAGACCCAGTACTTC; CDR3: CASSLDMRGIQETQYF
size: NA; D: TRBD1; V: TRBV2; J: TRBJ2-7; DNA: TGTGCCAGCAGCGGACAGGGGGCGCCGTACGAGCAGTACTTC; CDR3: CASSGQGAPYEQYF
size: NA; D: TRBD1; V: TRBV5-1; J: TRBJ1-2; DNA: TGCGCCAGCCGCAGACAGGGGGGCTTAGATGGCTACACCTTC; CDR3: CASRRQGGLDGYTF
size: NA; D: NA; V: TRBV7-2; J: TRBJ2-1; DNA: TGTGCCAGCAGCCTGGGCGGGTTTGGGCGGCAAAACAATGAGCAGTTCTTC; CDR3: CASSLGGFGRQNNEQFF
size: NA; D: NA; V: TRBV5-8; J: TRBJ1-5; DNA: TGTGCCAGCAGACAGCACAATCAGCCCCAGCATTTT; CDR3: CASRQHNQPQHF
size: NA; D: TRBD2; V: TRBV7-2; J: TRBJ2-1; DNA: TGTGCCAGCAGCTCGCAAGGGGGACTAGCGGGATACAATGAGCAGTTCTTC; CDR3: CASSSQGGLAGYNEQFF
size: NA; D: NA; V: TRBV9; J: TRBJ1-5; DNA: TGTGCCAGCAGCGTAGTCCCGAGGGAGGCAGATAGCAATCAGCCCCAGCATTTT; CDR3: CASSVVPREADSNQPQHF
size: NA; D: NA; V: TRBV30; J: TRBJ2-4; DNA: TGTGCCTGGACAGAAGTGGGGCTAGCCAAAAACATTCAGTACTTC; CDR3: CAWTEVGLAKNIQYF
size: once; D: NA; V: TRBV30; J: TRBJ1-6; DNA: TGTGCCTGGAGTGTACTGAGTTTCGGGGGATCACCCCTCCACTTT; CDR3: CAWSVLSFGGSPLHF
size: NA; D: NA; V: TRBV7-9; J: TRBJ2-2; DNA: TGTGCCAGCAGCCCCGGCAGGGCAAACACCGGGGAGCTGTTTTTT; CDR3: CASSPGRANTGELFF
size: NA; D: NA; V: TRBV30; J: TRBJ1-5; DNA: TGTGCCTGGAGTGGCGGAAATCAGCCCCAGCATTTT; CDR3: CAWSGGNQPQHF
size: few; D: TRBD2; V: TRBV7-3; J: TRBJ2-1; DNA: TGTGCCAGCAGCCTTCTAGCGGGATCATACAATGAGCAGTTCTTC; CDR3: CASSLLAGSYNEQFF
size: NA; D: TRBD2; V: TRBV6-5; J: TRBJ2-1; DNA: TGTGCCAGCAGTTGGGGACTAGCGGGAGGGCCAGGAGAGCAGTTCTTC; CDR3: CASSWGLAGGPGEQFF
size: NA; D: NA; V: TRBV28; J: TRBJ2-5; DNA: TGTGCCAGCAGCCCCTTCCAAGAGACCCAGTACTTC; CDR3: CASSPFQETQYF
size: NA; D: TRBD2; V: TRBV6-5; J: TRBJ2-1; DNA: TGTGCCTGCCGACTAGCGGGAGGGATTTACAATGAGCAGTTCTTC; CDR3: CACRLAGGIYNEQFF
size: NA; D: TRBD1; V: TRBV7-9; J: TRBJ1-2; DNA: TGTGCCAGCATAGACCTCAACCGGGGACAGGGCTATGGCTACACCTTC; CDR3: CASIDLNRGQGYGYTF
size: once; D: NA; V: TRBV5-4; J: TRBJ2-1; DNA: TGTGCCAGCAGCCCTAAAATAGCAGTTAGCTCCTACAATGAGCAGTTCTTC; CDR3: CASSPKIAVSSYNEQFF
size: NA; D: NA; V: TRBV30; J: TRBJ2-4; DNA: TGTGCCTGGAGTATTAGGGGAATCACGGACTTC; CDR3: CAWSIRGITDF
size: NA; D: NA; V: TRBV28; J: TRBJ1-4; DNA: TGTGCCAGCAGTCGAGGGGGTTCAAATGAAAAACTGTTTTTT; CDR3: CASSRGGSNEKLFF
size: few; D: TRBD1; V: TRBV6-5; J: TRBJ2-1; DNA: TGTGCCAGCAGTCCCGCCCCGGACAGGGTGCCTGAGCAGTTCTTC; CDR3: CASSPAPDRVPEQFF
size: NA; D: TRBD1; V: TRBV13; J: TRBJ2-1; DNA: TGTGCCAGCAGCTTATTAGGGGGCCTTAACAATGAGCAGTTCTTC; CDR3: CASSLLGGLNNEQFF
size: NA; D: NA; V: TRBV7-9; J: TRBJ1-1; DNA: TGTGCCAGCAGCTCAAACAGGAACACTGAAGCTTTCTTT; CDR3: CASSSNRNTEAFF
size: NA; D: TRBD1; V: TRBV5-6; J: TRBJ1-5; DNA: TGTGCCAGCAGCTTGTGGGGACAGGGTAGGCAGCCCCAGCATTTT; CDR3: CASSLWGQGRQPQHF
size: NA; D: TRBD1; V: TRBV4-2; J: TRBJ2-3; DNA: TGTGCCAGCAGCCAAGGGGACAGCGATATGAATACGCAGTATTTT; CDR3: CASSQGDSDMNTQYF
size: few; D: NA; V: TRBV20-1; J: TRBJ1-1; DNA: TGCAGTGGGGGCCGTAACACTGAAGCTTTCTTT; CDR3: CSGGRNTEAFF
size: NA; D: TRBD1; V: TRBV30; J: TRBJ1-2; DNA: TGTGCCTGGAGTTTAAGGGACAGGGGGCCCCTCGGCTATGGCTACACCTTC; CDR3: CAWSLRDRGPLGYGYTF
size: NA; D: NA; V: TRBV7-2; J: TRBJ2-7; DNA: TGTGCCAGCAGCACTAGAGCGGCACCTTTGAGAAAGTACTTC; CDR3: CASSTRAAPLRKYF
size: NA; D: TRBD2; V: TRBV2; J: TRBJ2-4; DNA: TGTGCCAGCAGAGGACTAGCTCGGGGCTTAAACATTCAGTACTTC; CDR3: CASRGLARGLNIQYF
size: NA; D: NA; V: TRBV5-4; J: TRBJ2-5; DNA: TGTGCCAGCAGCTTGGGGCTAGCGGAGACCCAGTACTTC; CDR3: CASSLGLAETQYF
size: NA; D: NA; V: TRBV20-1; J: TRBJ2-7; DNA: TGCAGTGCTTTATCCTACGAGCAGTACTTC; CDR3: CSALSYEQYF
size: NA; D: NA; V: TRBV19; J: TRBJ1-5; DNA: TGTGCCAGCTCCGGGACACCCACCCTGTATAGCAATCAGCCCCAGCATTTT; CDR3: CASSGTPTLYSNQPQHF
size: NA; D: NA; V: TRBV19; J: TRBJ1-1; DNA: TGTGCCAGTACGTGGTCAGGGTTGAACACTGAAGCTTTCTTT; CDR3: CASTWSGLNTEAFF
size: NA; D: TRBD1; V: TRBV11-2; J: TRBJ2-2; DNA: TGTGCCAGCAGCTTCGGCCGACAGGGTATAACCGGGGAGCTGTTTTTT; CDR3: CASSFGRQGITGELFF
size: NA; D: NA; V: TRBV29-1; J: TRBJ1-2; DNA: TGCAGCGTTGATCCGGTTATCGCGGGCTACACCTTC; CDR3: CSVDPVIAGYTF
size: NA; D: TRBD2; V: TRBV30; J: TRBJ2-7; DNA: TGTGCCTGGAATGGGGCGTGGGGGACTAGCGGGTACGAGCAGTACTTC; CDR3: CAWNGAWGTSGYEQYF
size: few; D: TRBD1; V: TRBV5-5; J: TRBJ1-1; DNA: TGTGCCAGCAGCCAGACAGGGGGGAACACTGAAGCTTTCTTT; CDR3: CASSQTGGNTEAFF
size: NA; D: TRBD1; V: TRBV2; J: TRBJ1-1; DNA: TGTGCCAGCAGTGCAGGGGGCATGAACACTGAAGCTTTCTTT; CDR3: CASSAGGMNTEAFF
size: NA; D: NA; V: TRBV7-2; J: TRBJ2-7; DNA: TGTGCCAGCAGCTTAGGACTCCGGGAGAAAGGGAACGAGCAGTACTTC; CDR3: CASSLGLREKGNEQYF
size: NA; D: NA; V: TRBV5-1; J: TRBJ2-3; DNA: TGCGCCAGCAGCCAGAGGCAGGGATCAGATACGCAGTATTTT; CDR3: CASSQRQGSDTQYF
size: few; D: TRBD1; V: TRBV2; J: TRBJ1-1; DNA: TGTGCCAGCAGGTACAGGGGGAACACTGAAGCTTTCTTT; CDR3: CASRYRGNTEAFF